A selection of T cell receptor beta chains follows, all from one sample in a study of identical twins. Using its own MiXCR run on the 5' RACE reads, TCRdb lists one record per CDR3 protein. This table holds about 1.7 million distinct CDR3 sequences, around 29% found once. Sequencing input: cord blood. All receptors come from a newborn girl in good health. The CDR3 runs from the conserved cysteine through the conserved F or W. Each record gives: J gene, CDR3 length, D gene, V gene, clone size, CDR3 DNA, CDR3 protein. D genes are given only for firm matches. Some rows have no size entry. The others give once, few or many, or a class for an expanded clone.

j_call: TRBJ2-7; cdr3_length: 15; d_call: NA; v_call: TRBV6-6; clone_size: NA; cdr3_nt: TGTGCCAGCAGTCCCCAGCGGACACCCTACAATGAGCAGTACTTC; cdr3_aa: CASSPQRTPYNEQYF
j_call: TRBJ2-2; cdr3_length: 15; d_call: TRBD2; v_call: TRBV27; clone_size: NA; cdr3_nt: TGTGCCAGCTTACAGGGACTAGTGCCTGGCGGGGAGCTGTTTTTT; cdr3_aa: CASLQGLVPGGELFF
j_call: TRBJ2-4; cdr3_length: 18; d_call: NA; v_call: TRBV15; clone_size: NA; cdr3_nt: TGTGCCACCAGCAGAGATTCCCCGCGGGTCCTAGCCAAAAACATTCAGTACTTC; cdr3_aa: CATSRDSPRVLAKNIQYF
j_call: TRBJ2-7; cdr3_length: 14; d_call: TRBD2; v_call: TRBV2; clone_size: NA; cdr3_nt: TGTGCCAGCAGAAAGGAGCGGGAGGGCTACGAGCAGTACTTC; cdr3_aa: CASRKEREGYEQYF
j_call: TRBJ1-2; cdr3_length: 14; d_call: NA; v_call: TRBV28; clone_size: NA; cdr3_nt: TGTGCCAGCAGTTCCCCGGACGGCTTCTATGGCTACACCTTC; cdr3_aa: CASSSPDGFYGYTF
j_call: TRBJ1-2; cdr3_length: 15; d_call: NA; v_call: TRBV9; clone_size: few; cdr3_nt: TGTGCCAGCAGCGTAACCCCGGGGATGGAGTATGGCTACACCTTC; cdr3_aa: CASSVTPGMEYGYTF
j_call: TRBJ1-4; cdr3_length: 17; d_call: TRBD1; v_call: TRBV20-1; clone_size: NA; cdr3_nt: TGCAGTGCTAGTCCCCGGGACAGGGGGGTTCCTAATGAAAAACTGTTTTTT; cdr3_aa: CSASPRDRGVPNEKLFF
j_call: TRBJ2-1; cdr3_length: 11; d_call: NA; v_call: TRBV29-1; clone_size: many; cdr3_nt: TGCAGCGTTAGGTCCGACAATGAGCAGTTCTTC; cdr3_aa: CSVRSDNEQFF
j_call: TRBJ2-1; cdr3_length: 17; d_call: NA; v_call: TRBV4-1; clone_size: NA; cdr3_nt: TGCGCCAGCAGCCAAGAAGGAGGGTCGCCGTCCTACAATGAGCAGTTCTTC; cdr3_aa: CASSQEGGSPSYNEQFF
j_call: TRBJ1-4; cdr3_length: 14; d_call: NA; v_call: TRBV25-1; clone_size: many; cdr3_nt: TGTGCCAGCAGTGAACAGGGAACTAATGAAAAACTGTTTTTT; cdr3_aa: CASSEQGTNEKLFF
j_call: TRBJ2-6; cdr3_length: 17; d_call: NA; v_call: TRBV7-6; clone_size: few; cdr3_nt: TGTGCCAGCAGCAACCTAACCAATCGCTCTGGGGCCAACGTCCTGACTTTC; cdr3_aa: CASSNLTNRSGANVLTF
j_call: TRBJ2-7; cdr3_length: 15; d_call: NA; v_call: TRBV5-1; clone_size: NA; cdr3_nt: TGCGCCAGCAGCTTGTCCAGGCCCTCATTGAGCGAGCAGTACTTC; cdr3_aa: CASSLSRPSLSEQYF
j_call: TRBJ1-2; cdr3_length: 16; d_call: NA; v_call: TRBV27; clone_size: few; cdr3_nt: TGTGCCAGCAGTTTTCTGGGCAGGGACCTTAACTATGGCTACACCTTC; cdr3_aa: CASSFLGRDLNYGYTF
j_call: TRBJ2-4; cdr3_length: 13; d_call: TRBD2; v_call: TRBV29-1; clone_size: many; cdr3_nt: TGCAGCGCCGGGGGGATAGCCAAAAACATTCAGTACTTC; cdr3_aa: CSAGGIAKNIQYF
j_call: TRBJ2-3; cdr3_length: 19; d_call: TRBD1; v_call: TRBV4-2; clone_size: few; cdr3_nt: TGTGCCAGCAGCCAAGTGGTGGTGCGCCGGGACAGGCCTACAGATACGCAGTATTTT; cdr3_aa: CASSQVVVRRDRPTDTQYF
j_call: TRBJ2-2; cdr3_length: 18; d_call: TRBD1; v_call: TRBV20-1; clone_size: few; cdr3_nt: TGCAGTGCTAGGTCCCGGCGGGACAGGAGAGCGAACACCGGGGAGCTGTTTTTT; cdr3_aa: CSARSRRDRRANTGELFF
j_call: TRBJ2-3; cdr3_length: 16; d_call: NA; v_call: TRBV12-3/TRBV12-4; clone_size: few; cdr3_nt: TGTGCCAGCAGTTCAGGCAGGGCCTCACGAGCAGATACGCAGTATTTT; cdr3_aa: CASSSGRASRADTQYF
j_call: TRBJ2-2; cdr3_length: 16; d_call: NA; v_call: TRBV2; clone_size: NA; cdr3_nt: TGTGCCAGCAGAGACCCTACCTTTGGGGACACCGGGGAGCTGTTTTTT; cdr3_aa: CASRDPTFGDTGELFF
j_call: TRBJ1-1; cdr3_length: 13; d_call: NA; v_call: TRBV24-1; clone_size: NA; cdr3_nt: TGTGCCACCAGTGATTCCCAGAACACTGAAGCTTTCTTT; cdr3_aa: CATSDSQNTEAFF
j_call: TRBJ2-7; cdr3_length: 12; d_call: TRBD2; v_call: TRBV20-1; clone_size: NA; cdr3_nt: TGCAGTGCTAACGGGGGGTCCAATGAGCAGTACTTC; cdr3_aa: CSANGGSNEQYF
j_call: TRBJ1-4; cdr3_length: 15; d_call: NA; v_call: TRBV28; clone_size: few; cdr3_nt: TGTGCCAGCGTATATTCGGGGGCCGGTAATGAAAAACTGTTTTTT; cdr3_aa: CASVYSGAGNEKLFF
j_call: TRBJ1-1; cdr3_length: 15; d_call: NA; v_call: TRBV5-1; clone_size: NA; cdr3_nt: TGCGCCAGCAGCCCGGGGGGCTCTATGAACACTGAAGCTTTCTTT; cdr3_aa: CASSPGGSMNTEAFF
j_call: TRBJ2-1; cdr3_length: 14; d_call: TRBD2; v_call: TRBV20-1; clone_size: NA; cdr3_nt: TGCAGTGCTAGAACTAGCGGGAGTCGAAATGAGCAGTTCTTC; cdr3_aa: CSARTSGSRNEQFF
j_call: TRBJ2-3; cdr3_length: 16; d_call: NA; v_call: TRBV21-1; clone_size: NA; cdr3_nt: TGTGCCAGCAGCAAAGGGGAGCGGGCAAGCACAGATACGCAGTATTTT; cdr3_aa: CASSKGERASTDTQYF
j_call: TRBJ1-4; cdr3_length: 18; d_call: TRBD1; v_call: TRBV12-3/TRBV12-4; clone_size: many; cdr3_nt: TGTGCCAGCAGGAAGACCGGGACAGGGTACCCAACTAATGAAAAACTGTTTTTT; cdr3_aa: CASRKTGTGYPTNEKLFF
j_call: TRBJ2-3; cdr3_length: 15; d_call: NA; v_call: TRBV20-1; clone_size: NA; cdr3_nt: TGCAGTGCTCCACCGGGCCGCTCTAGCACAGATACGCAGTATTTT; cdr3_aa: CSAPPGRSSTDTQYF
j_call: TRBJ2-1; cdr3_length: 14; d_call: NA; v_call: TRBV14; clone_size: NA; cdr3_nt: TGTGCCAGCAACCGTCCTTCCTCCTACAATGAGCAGTTCTTC; cdr3_aa: CASNRPSSYNEQFF
j_call: TRBJ1-2; cdr3_length: 10; d_call: NA; v_call: TRBV6-6; clone_size: few; cdr3_nt: TGTGCCAGCATGGGTAACGGCTACACCTTC; cdr3_aa: CASMGNGYTF
j_call: TRBJ2-2; cdr3_length: 16; d_call: TRBD2; v_call: TRBV6-6; clone_size: NA; cdr3_nt: TGTGCCAGCTCCAAGCGGGGGGGCCTGAGCACCGGGGAGCTGTTTTTT; cdr3_aa: CASSKRGGLSTGELFF
j_call: TRBJ1-1; cdr3_length: 11; d_call: NA; v_call: TRBV29-1; clone_size: NA; cdr3_nt: TGCAGCGTTGGTGGGTACACTGAAGCTTTCTTT; cdr3_aa: CSVGGYTEAFF
j_call: TRBJ2-1; cdr3_length: 12; d_call: NA; v_call: TRBV2; clone_size: NA; cdr3_nt: TGTGCCAGCAGTTCGAAGGCTAATGAGCAGTTCTTC; cdr3_aa: CASSSKANEQFF
j_call: TRBJ2-3; cdr3_length: 16; d_call: TRBD2; v_call: TRBV10-3; clone_size: few; cdr3_nt: TGTGCCATCAGTGGGGGGACTAGCGGTAGCACAGATACGCAGTATTTT; cdr3_aa: CAISGGTSGSTDTQYF
j_call: TRBJ2-7; cdr3_length: 16; d_call: TRBD2; v_call: TRBV10-3; clone_size: few; cdr3_nt: TGTGCCATCAGTGGGGACGACACTAGCGGGAGCTACGAGCAGTACTTC; cdr3_aa: CAISGDDTSGSYEQYF
j_call: TRBJ2-1; cdr3_length: 16; d_call: TRBD2; v_call: TRBV9; clone_size: NA; cdr3_nt: TGTGCCAGCAGCGAAGCCGGGACTAGCGGGGGCAATGAGCAGTTCTTC; cdr3_aa: CASSEAGTSGGNEQFF